The next 7 T cell receptor beta chains were all read from a single sample in a study of blood T cell repertoires in COVID-19. Sequencing used immunoSEQ multiplex PCR; TCRdb keeps in-frame clones, though not all of them. This sample carries about 53,000 clones, approximately 84% of them seen once, and the ten largest clones take more than 13%. Sequenced input: peripheral blood. The receptors derive from a human donor in a cohort sampled during active COVID-19.

The chain joins TRBV29-1 to TRBJ2-7, with D possibly matching TRBD1 (6 bases). The CDR3 is made up of 16 amino acids. CDR1 SQVTM and CDR2 ANQGSEA come from the germline V gene. Trimming took off 7 bases at V and 4 bases at J, with 26 bases between the two ends. The CDR3 nucleotides read TGCAGCGCCGTGGCCCAGACAGGAGGCTTTGGTTACGAGCAGTACTTC. This codes for CSAVAQTGGFGYEQYF.

This clone was recorded once. J is TRBJ2-4 and V is TRBV7-2, with 9 bases fitting TRBD2. The germline V gene encodes CDR1 SGHTA and CDR2 FQGNSA. Trimming at V came to 5 bases and at J to 0 bases, leaving 5 bases not matched to a gene. CDR3 size: 16 residues. This chain's CDR3 is CASSKSGGLAKNIQYF. The CDR3 DNA reads as TGTGCCAGCAGCAAGAGCGGGGGGTTAGCCAAAAACATTCAGTACTTC. The complete variable domain, with remaining parts taken from reference TRBV7-2 and TRBJ2-4, reads GAGVSQSPSNKVTEKGKDVELRCDPISGHTALYWYRQSLGQGLEFLIYFQGNSAPDKSGLPSDRFSAERTGGSVSTLTIQRTQQEDSAVYLCASSKSGGLAKNIQYFGAGTRLSVL.

This clone has only a few counts. The chain has TRBV6-5 and TRBJ1-1, with a weak D call TRBD1 (5 bases). This CDR3 is built from 12 residues. Germline V gives CDR1 MNHEY, CDR2 SVGAGI. Trimming cost V 6 bases and J 11 bases, with 16 bases left between them. The CDR3 DNA sequence: TGTGCCAGCAGACGGACCCAGGGATGGGCTTTCTTT. Its translation is CASRRTQGWAFF.

This chain joins TRBV5-5 and TRBJ2-6; TRBD2 is a possible D gene (6 bases). CDR1 is SGHKS and CDR2 is YYEKEE in the germline V gene (reference sequence). V lost 4 bases and J lost 1, with 9 bases in between. This CDR3 has 15 amino acids. Written as DNA, the CDR3 is TGTGCCAGCAGCCGTGCGGGATCTGGGGCCAACGTCCTGACTTTC. Protein: CASSRAGSGANVLTF.

This sequence joins TRBV3-1 (or the pseudogene TRBV3-2) and TRBJ1-5, with TRBD1 matching over 8 bases. Germline assignment: CDR1 LGHDT and CDR2 YNNKEL (reference sequence). Unmatched junction bases numbered 8, after V lost 1 base and J lost 3 bases. The CDR3 consists of 17 residues. The CDR3 nucleotides read TGTGCCAGCAGCCAAGGCCCGGACAGGGTGATCAATCAGCCCCAGCATTTT. It translates to CASSQGPDRVINQPQHF.

The chain is built from TRBV6-5 and TRBJ2-2; perhaps TRBD2 as D (5 bases). The germline CDR1 and CDR2 sequences are MNHEY and SVGAGI. Deletions cut 7 bases from V and 0 bases from J, with 9 bases between. This CDR3 region has 14 residues. The CDR3 DNA reads TGTGCCAGCACCGCGACTACGAACACCGGGGAGCTGTTTTTT. The encoded protein is CASTATTNTGELFF.

The rearrangement uses TRBV6-2 or TRBV6-3 and TRBJ1-2; D is possibly TRBD1 (5 bases). Germline V gene data show CDR1 as MNHEY and CDR2 as SVGEGT. CDR3 length: 16 residues. V gave up 2 bases and J gave up 4 bases, with 17 bases separating them. CDR3 residues: CASSYVRSAGSYGYTF. The CDR3 region has the DNA TGTGCCAGCAGTTACGTAAGGTCGGCAGGGTCCTATGGCTACACCTTC.